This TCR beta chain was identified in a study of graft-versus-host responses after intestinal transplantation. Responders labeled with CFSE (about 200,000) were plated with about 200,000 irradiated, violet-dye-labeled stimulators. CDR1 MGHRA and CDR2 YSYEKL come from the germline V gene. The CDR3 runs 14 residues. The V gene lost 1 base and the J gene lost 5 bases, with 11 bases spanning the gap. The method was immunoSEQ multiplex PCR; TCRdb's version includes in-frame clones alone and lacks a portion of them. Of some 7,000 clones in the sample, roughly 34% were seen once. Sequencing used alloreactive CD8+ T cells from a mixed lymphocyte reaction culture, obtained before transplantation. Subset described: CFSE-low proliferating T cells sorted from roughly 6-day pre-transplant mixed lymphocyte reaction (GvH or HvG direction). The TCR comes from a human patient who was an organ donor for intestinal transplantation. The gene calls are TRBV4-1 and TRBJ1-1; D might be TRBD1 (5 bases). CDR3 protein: CASSQGYRNTEAFF. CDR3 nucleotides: TGCGCCAGCAGCCAAGGGTACAGGAATACTGAAGCTTTCTTT.